What follows are 4 T cell receptor beta chains derived from one specimen sequenced in a study of regulatory and conventional T cells in RAG deficiency. TCRdb keeps only in-frame clones here, not all; method: immunoSEQ multiplex PCR. The sample holds 22,000 or so clones, 90% to 95% seen once. Conventional CD4+ T cells were sorted from blood as CD25-low CD127-high cells. This sample was also put to use in a study of regulatory T cells. Per that paper: The PCR used 52 TRBV and 13 TRBJ primers.

Sequences were obtained from CD4+ T cells sorted from blood. These receptors were obtained from a human donor in good health.

The CDR3 sequence is CASRPGPANTEAFF. In DNA form, the CDR3 reads TGTGCCAGCAGGCCCGGGCCAGCGAACACTGAAGCTTTCTTT. This chain uses TRBV7-9 with TRBJ1-1; no clear D. Germline CDR1 and CDR2: SEHNR and FQNEAQ (reference sequence). The V and J ends lost 6 bases and 1 base respectively, with 12 bases between them. CDR3 length: 14 residues.

In its sample, this clone was seen once. J is TRBJ2-2 and V is TRBV6-5; D is unresolved. V was pared by 0 bases and J by 5 bases, with 4 bases between. This CDR3 spans 13 amino acids. CDR1 is MNHEY, CDR2 SVGAGI, per germline. As DNA, the CDR3 is TGTGCCAGCAGTTACTCAGTTACCGGGGAGCTGTTTTTT. Residues: CASSYSVTGELFF.

V is TRBV30 and J is TRBJ1-1, with D tentatively TRBD1 (5 bases). Per germline, CDR1 GTSNPN and CDR2 SVGIG (reference sequence). The CDR3 is 12 residues long. Trimming left V 7 bases short and J 8 bases short, with 17 bases between. Written as DNA, the CDR3 is TGTGCCTCGGACATTTACGGTGTCGAAGCTTTCTTT. Protein sequence: CASDIYGVEAFF. Together with reference TRBV30 and TRBJ1-1, the CDR3 gives the full variable domain: SQTIHQWPATLVQPVGSPLSLECTVEGTSNPNLYWYRQAAGRGLQLLFYSVGIGQISSEVPQNLSASRPQDRQFILSSKKLLLSDSGFYLCASDIYGVEAFFGQGTRLTVV.

The chain recombines TRBV29-1 with TRBJ2-1; 8 bases agree with TRBD2. V shed 3 bases, J shed 8 bases, and the junction held 6 bases outside the gene matches. Germline assignment: CDR1 SQVTM and CDR2 ANQGSEA. The CDR3 extends over 13 amino acids. CDR3 sequence reads: CSVDGSGTDEQFF. As DNA, the CDR3 is TGCAGCGTTGACGGTAGCGGGACGGATGAGCAGTTCTTC.